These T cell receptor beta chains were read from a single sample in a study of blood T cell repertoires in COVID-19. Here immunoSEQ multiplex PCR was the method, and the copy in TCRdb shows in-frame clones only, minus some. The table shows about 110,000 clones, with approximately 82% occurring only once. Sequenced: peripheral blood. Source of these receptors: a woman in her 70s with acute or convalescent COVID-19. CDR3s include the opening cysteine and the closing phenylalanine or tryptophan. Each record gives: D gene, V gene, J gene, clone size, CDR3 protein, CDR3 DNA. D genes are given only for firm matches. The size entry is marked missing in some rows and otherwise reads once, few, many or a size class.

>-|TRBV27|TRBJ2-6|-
CASSYRSGANVLTF
TGTGCCAGTTCTTACAGGTCTGGGGCCAACGTCCTGACTTTC
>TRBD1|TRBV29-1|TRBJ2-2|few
CSVVTGGDTGELFF
TGCAGCGTTGTAACAGGGGGCGACACCGGGGAGCTGTTTTTT
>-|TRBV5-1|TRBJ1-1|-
CASSTTGNTEAFF
TGCGCCAGCAGCACGACTGGGAACACTGAAGCTTTCTTT
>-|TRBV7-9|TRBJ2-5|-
CASSLEGVQETQYF
TGTGCCAGCAGCTTAGAAGGGGTCCAAGAGACCCAGTACTTC
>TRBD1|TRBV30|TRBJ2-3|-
CAWSPWDRDFLERADTQYF
TGTGCCTGGAGTCCCTGGGACAGGGACTTCCTAGAGAGGGCAGATACGCAGTATTTT
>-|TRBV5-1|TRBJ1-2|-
CASSYGQISLGSYGYTF
TGCGCCAGCAGCTACGGACAGATCTCCCTCGGCTCCTATGGCTACACCTTC
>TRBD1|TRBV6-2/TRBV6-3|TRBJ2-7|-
CASSPGTGNSYEQYF
TGTGCCAGCAGTCCCGGGACAGGGAACTCCTACGAGCAGTACTTC
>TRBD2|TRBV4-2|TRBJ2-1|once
CASSQDWPSGYNEQFF
TGTGCCAGCAGCCAAGATTGGCCTAGCGGATACAATGAGCAGTTCTTC
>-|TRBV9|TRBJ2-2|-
CASSSPQFANTGELFF
TGTGCCAGCAGCTCCCCGCAGTTCGCGAACACCGGGGAGCTGTTTTTT
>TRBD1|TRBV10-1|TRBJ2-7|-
CASSRDRNYEQYF
TGCGCCAGCAGCCGGGACAGGAACTACGAGCAGTACTTC
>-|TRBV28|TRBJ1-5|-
CASRMNRGNQPQHF
TGTGCCAGCAGAATGAACAGGGGCAATCAGCCCCAGCATTTT
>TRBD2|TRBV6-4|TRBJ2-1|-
CATSGGAYNEQFF
TGTGCCACTAGCGGGGGGGCCTACAATGAGCAGTTCTTC
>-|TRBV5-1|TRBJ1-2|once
CASSLGQLKGGYTF
TGCGCCAGCAGCTTAGGACAGCTGAAGGGTGGCTACACCTTC
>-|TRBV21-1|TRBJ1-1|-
CASSKPPPEGNTEAFF
TGTGCCAGCAGCAAACCCCCCCCCGAGGGCAACACTGAAGCTTTCTTT
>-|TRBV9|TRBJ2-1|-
CASSVGESIIYNEQFF
TGTGCCAGCAGCGTAGGAGAGAGTATTATCTACAATGAGCAGTTCTTC
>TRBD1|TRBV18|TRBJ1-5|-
CASSPGTGENQPQHF
TGTGCCAGCTCACCAGGGACAGGGGAAAATCAGCCCCAGCATTTT
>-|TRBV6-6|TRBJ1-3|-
CASSYYTSSGNTIYF
TGTGCCAGCAGTTACTACACTAGCTCTGGAAACACCATATATTTT
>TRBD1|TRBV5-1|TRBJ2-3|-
CATGQGASDTQYF
TGCGCCACCGGACAGGGGGCTTCGGATACGCAGTATTTT
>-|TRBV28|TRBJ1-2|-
CASSEAGGRNYGYTF
TGTGCCAGCAGTGAGGCGGGAGGTCGTAACTATGGCTACACCTTC
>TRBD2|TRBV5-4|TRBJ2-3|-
CASSLGLAGGRSTDTQYF
TGTGCCAGCAGCTTGGGACTAGCGGGAGGCCGCAGCACAGATACGCAGTATTTT
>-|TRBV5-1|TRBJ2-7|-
CASSLSGNSYEQYF
TGCGCCAGCAGCTTGAGCGGAAACTCCTACGAGCAGTACTTC
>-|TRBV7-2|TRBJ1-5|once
CASSFSQVDQPQHF
TGTGCCAGCAGCTTTTCCCAGGTAGATCAGCCCCAGCATTTT
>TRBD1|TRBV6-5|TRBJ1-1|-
CASSSRTGAMNTEAFF
TGTGCCAGCAGTTCCCGGACAGGGGCTATGAACACTGAAGCTTTCTTT
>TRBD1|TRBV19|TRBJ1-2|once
CASSRTGPNYGYTF
TGTGCCAGTAGTCGGACAGGGCCTAACTATGGCTACACCTTC
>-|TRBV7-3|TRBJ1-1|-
CASSLEEGNTEAFF
TGTGCCAGCAGCTTAGAGGAGGGGAACACTGAAGCTTTCTTT
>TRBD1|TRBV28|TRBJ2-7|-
CASGTQGFGSYEQYF
TGTGCCAGCGGAACACAGGGGTTCGGCTCCTACGAGCAGTACTTC
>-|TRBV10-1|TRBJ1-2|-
CASSESGVDYGYTF
TGCGCCAGCAGTGAGTCAGGGGTCGATTATGGCTACACCTTC
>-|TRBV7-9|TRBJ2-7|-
CASSLVGSSGQYF
TGTGCCAGCAGCTTAGTGGGCAGCTCCGGGCAGTACTTC
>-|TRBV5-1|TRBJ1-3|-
CASSLVSRTSGNTIYF
TGCGCCAGCAGCTTGGTTTCCAGAACCTCTGGAAACACCATATATTTT
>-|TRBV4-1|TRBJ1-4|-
CASSRGVGEKLFF
TGCGCCAGCAGCCGGGGGGTAGGCGAAAAACTGTTTTTT
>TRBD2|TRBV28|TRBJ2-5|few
CASSLGRAGGQETQYF
TGTGCCAGCAGTTTAGGGCGAGCGGGGGGGCAAGAGACCCAGTACTTC
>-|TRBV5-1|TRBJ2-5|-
CASSSLGPVQETQYF
TGCGCCAGCAGCTCACTCGGTCCGGTCCAAGAGACCCAGTACTTC
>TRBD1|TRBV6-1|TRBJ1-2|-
CASRLQGARGYTF
TGTGCCAGCAGACTACAGGGGGCTCGAGGCTACACCTTC
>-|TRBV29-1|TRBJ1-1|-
CSVVQGLLSTEAFF
TGCAGCGTTGTTCAGGGGCTATTGAGCACTGAAGCTTTCTTT
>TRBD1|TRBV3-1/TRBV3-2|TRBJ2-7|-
CASSQDRRQGLDEQYF
TGTGCCAGCAGCCAAGATCGGAGACAGGGGCTTGACGAGCAGTACTTC
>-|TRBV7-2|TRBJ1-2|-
CASRQSLYGYTF
TGTGCCAGCAGACAGAGTCTATATGGCTACACCTTC
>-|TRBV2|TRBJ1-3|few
CASRVQWAPGNTIYF
TGTGCCAGCAGGGTACAGTGGGCGCCTGGAAACACCATATATTTT
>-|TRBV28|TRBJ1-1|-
CASSPDWRAFF
TGTGCCAGCAGTCCCGACTGGAGAGCTTTCTTT
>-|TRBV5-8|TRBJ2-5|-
CASSLVSSQETQYF
TGTGCCAGCAGCTTGGTGTCGAGTCAAGAGACCCAGTACTTC
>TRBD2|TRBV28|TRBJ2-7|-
CASSQTSGVSGNEQYF
TGTGCCAGCAGTCAGACTAGCGGGGTATCTGGGAACGAGCAGTACTTC
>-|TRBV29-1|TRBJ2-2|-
CSVEGRTGELFF
TGCAGCGTTGAAGGGAGAACCGGGGAGCTGTTTTTT
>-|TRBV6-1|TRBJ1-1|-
CASSEARAGGSGAFF
TGTGCCAGCAGTGAAGCGCGCGCAGGCGGGTCCGGAGCTTTCTTT
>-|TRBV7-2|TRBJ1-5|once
CASSSKIDRYSQPQHF
TGTGCCAGCAGCTCCAAAATCGACAGGTATAGTCAGCCCCAGCATTTT
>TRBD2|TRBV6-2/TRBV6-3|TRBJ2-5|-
CASSSWTSGAKETQYF
TGTGCCAGCAGTTCATGGACTAGCGGGGCAAAAGAGACCCAGTACTTC
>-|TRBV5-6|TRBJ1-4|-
CASSLEAGVGKLFF
TGTGCCAGCAGCTTGGAGGCAGGGGTTGGAAAACTGTTTTTT